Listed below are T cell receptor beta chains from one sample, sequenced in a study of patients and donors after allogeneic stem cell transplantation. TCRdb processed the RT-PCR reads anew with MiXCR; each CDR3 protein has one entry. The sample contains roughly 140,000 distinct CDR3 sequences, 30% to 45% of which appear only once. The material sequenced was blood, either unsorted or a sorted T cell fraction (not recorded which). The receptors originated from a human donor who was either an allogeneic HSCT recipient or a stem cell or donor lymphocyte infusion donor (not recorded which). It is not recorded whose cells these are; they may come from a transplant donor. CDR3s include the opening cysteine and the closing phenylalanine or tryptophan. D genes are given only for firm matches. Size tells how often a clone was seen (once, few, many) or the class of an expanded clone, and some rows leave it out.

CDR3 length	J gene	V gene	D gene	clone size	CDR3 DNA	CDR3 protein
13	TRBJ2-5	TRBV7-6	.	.	TGTGCCAGCAATCGAGGACCTCAAGAGACCCAGTACTTC	CASNRGPQETQYF
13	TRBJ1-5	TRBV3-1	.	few	TGTGCCAGCAGCCGAAGGCGCAATCAGCCCCAGCATTTT	CASSRRRNQPQHF
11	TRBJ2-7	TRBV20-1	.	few	TGCAGTGCTCCCAGGGACAACGAGCAGTACTTC	CSAPRDNEQYF
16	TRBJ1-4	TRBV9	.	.	TGTGCCAGCAGCGTAGGAGCTTTGGGGGCAGGGGAAAAACTGTTTTTT	CASSVGALGAGEKLFF
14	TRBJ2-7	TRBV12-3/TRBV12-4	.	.	TGTGCCAGCAGTTTGGGGGGTCCGGCCCACGAGCAGTACTTC	CASSLGGPAHEQYF
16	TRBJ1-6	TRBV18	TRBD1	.	TGTGCCAGCTCACCCACCTGGGACAGGGATAATTCACCCCTCCACTTT	CASSPTWDRDNSPLHF
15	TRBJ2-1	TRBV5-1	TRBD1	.	TGCGCCAGCAGCCCGGGACAGGGAGGGTACAATGGGCAGTTCTTC	CASSPGQGGYNGQFF
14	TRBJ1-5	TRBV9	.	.	TGTGCCAGCAGCGTAGGAACAGGTGGTCAGCCCCAGCATTTT	CASSVGTGGQPQHF
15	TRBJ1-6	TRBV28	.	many	TGTGCCAGCAGTCCCAGACAGTCTGGTAATTCACCCCTCCACTTT	CASSPRQSGNSPLHF
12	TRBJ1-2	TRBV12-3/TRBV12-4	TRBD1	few	TGTGCCAGCAGTCCCACAGGGGAGGGCTACACCTTC	CASSPTGEGYTF
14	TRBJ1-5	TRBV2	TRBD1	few	TGTGCCAGCAACTTGGGACAGGGACATCAGCCCCAGCATTTT	CASNLGQGHQPQHF
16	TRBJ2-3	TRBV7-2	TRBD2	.	TGTGCCAGCAGCCAACAGACTAGCCCTACCACAGATACGCAGTATTTT	CASSQQTSPTTDTQYF
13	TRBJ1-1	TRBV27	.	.	TGTGCCAGCAGTTTATGGCAGAACACTGAAGCTTTCTTT	CASSLWQNTEAFF
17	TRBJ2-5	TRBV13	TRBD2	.	TGTGCCAGCAGCTCCTCAGGACTAGCGGGGGGTAGAGAGACCCAGTACTTC	CASSSSGLAGGRETQYF